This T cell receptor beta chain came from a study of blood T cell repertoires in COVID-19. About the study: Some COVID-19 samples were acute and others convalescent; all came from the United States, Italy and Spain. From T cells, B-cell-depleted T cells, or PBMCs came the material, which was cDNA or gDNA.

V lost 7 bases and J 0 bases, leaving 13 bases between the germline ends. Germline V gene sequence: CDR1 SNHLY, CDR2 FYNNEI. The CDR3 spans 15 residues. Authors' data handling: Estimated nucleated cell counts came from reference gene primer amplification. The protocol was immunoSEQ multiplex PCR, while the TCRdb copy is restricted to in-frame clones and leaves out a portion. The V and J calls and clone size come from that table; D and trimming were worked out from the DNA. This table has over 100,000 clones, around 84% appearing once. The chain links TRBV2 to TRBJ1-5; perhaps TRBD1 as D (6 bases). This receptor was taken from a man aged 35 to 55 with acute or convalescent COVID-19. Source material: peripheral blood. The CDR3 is CASKKGQYSNQPQHF. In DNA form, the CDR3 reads TGTGCCAGCAAAAAGGGACAATATAGCAATCAGCCCCAGCATTTT.